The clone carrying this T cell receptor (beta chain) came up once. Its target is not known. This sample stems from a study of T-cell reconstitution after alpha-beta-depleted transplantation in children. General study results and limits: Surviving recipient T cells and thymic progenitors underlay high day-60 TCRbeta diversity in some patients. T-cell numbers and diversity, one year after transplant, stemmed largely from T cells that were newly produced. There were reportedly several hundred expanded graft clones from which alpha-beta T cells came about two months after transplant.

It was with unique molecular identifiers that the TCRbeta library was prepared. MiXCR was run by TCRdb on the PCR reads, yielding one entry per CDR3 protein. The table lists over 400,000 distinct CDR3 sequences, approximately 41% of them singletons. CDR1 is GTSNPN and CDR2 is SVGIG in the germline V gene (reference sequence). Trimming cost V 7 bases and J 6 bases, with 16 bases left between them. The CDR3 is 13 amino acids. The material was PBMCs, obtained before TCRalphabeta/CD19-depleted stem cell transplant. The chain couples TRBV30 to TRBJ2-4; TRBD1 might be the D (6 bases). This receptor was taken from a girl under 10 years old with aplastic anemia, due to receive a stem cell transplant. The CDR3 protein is CASEQGPGNIQYF. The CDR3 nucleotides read TGTGCCTCCGAACAGGGTCCTGGAAACATTCAGTACTTC.